The sample holds many counts of the clone carrying this T cell receptor beta chain. The data stem from a study of T cells in Graves' hyperthyroidism and ophthalmopathy. TCR beta CDR3 regions were amplified from RNA transcripts. Researchers ran a first-round RT-PCR on the TCR CDR3 using the HTBI primer set. TCRdb used MiXCR to reprocess the multiplex PCR reads, holding one entry per CDR3 protein. The sample yields hundreds of thousands of distinct CDR3 sequences, 16% seen once. The germline V gene has CDR1 DFQATT and CDR2 SNEGSKA (reference sequence). The CDR3 loop spans 12 amino acids. The V end was cut by 1 base, the J end by 3 bases, with 6 bases between.

Sequencing input: blood. The chain has TRBV20-1 and TRBJ1-1, with D perhaps matching TRBD1 (5 bases). The TCR was taken from a woman aged 35 to 49 with Graves' ophthalmopathy. The DNA of the CDR3 is TGCAGTGCTAGAGCGGGGGACACTGAAGCTTTCTTT. Translation gives CSARAGDTEAFF.